Presented here are 5 T cell receptor beta chains from one specimen sequenced in a study of OX40 agonist ivuxolimab in advanced cancers. The method was the immunoSEQ multiplex PCR assay. TCRdb's version of the immuneACCESS table is confined to in-frame rearrangements and falls short of the full clone set. An unresolved V gene accounts for under half of the shortfall where checked; the remainder is of unknown origin. The sample yields 80,000 or so clones; over 75% were counted once. Clones ranked in the top ten supply less than 0.4% of the sample. The specimen was CD4+ or CD8+ T cells sorted from blood, collected in a trial of the OX40 agonist ivuxolimab. Source of these receptors: an adult with an advanced solid tumor such as melanoma, head and neck, liver or kidney cancer.

The J gene is TRBJ1-5, the V gene TRBV7-2; weak D call: TRBD1 (5 bases). CDR3 length: 17 amino acids. Between the trimmed V and J ends, which lost 1 base and 2 bases, there was a span of 15 bases. Germline assignment: CDR1 SGHTA and CDR2 FQGNSA. DNA for the CDR3: TGTGCCAGCAGCTTAGTCGGGGACGTAGATGGCAATCAGCCCCAGCATTTT. Encoded protein: CASSLVGDVDGNQPQHF.

The V call is TRBV6-1, the J call TRBJ1-2; D perhaps matches TRBD1 (6 bases). Germline V gives CDR1 MNHNS, CDR2 SASEGT. CDR3 length: 15 amino acids. V was clipped by 8 bases and J by 4 bases, with 20 bases between them. The CDR3 protein is CASLDRSQGGYGYTF. In nucleotides, the CDR3 is TGTGCCAGCTTAGACAGGTCCCAAGGGGGCTATGGCTACACCTTC.

The table lists this clone with a count of one. The CDR3: CASLPGHSYNEQFF. The CDR3 nucleotides are TGCGCCAGTCTCCCGGGACACTCCTACAATGAGCAGTTCTTC. The chain uses TRBV5-1 and TRBJ2-1; D possibly corresponds to TRBD1 (6 bases). CDR1 and CDR2 (germline): SGHRS, YFSETQ. The CDR3 has 14 residues. V was cut by 8 bases and J by 0 bases, with 12 bases left in between.

This chain uses TRBV2 with TRBJ1-1; 10 bases agree with TRBD1. V dropped 8 bases and J dropped 1; count of bases not matched to a gene: 13. The CDR3 runs 17 residues. Per the germline V gene, CDR1 is SNHLY and CDR2 is FYNNEI. CDR3: CASFPGTGVVKNTEAFF. In DNA, the CDR3 is TGTGCCAGCTTCCCCGGGACAGGGGTAGTGAAGAACACTGAAGCTTTCTTT.

V usage is TRBV6-5 and J usage is TRBJ2-2; no clear D gene. CDR1 is MNHEY, CDR2 SVGAGI, per germline. The CDR3 has 14 amino acids. Trimming removed 6 bases at V and 1 base at J, with 9 bases between. The CDR3 nucleotides read TGTGCCAGCAGAAGAGTGGAGAACACCGGGGAGCTGTTTTTT. As protein: CASRRVENTGELFF.